This T cell receptor (beta chain) appears in the sequencing data of a study of shared clonotypes between healthy human individuals. Study-level information: The cohort had two women and three men, ages 18 to 49.

Remarks on this clone: What it binds is not known.

Deep level was the assay's run setting. This table comes from immunoSEQ multiplex PCR, and its TCRdb copy is limited to in-frame clones, with some not included. The sample has 2 million to 2.5 million clones; roughly 93% are singletons. Study outcomes and limitations: As a rule, naive subsets had a larger estimated richness than memory subsets.

The sequenced material came from naive CD4+ T cells from PBMCs. Specified subset: CD45RA+ positively selected. The receptor was derived from a man between 18 and 35 years old in good health. Some clones in this sample may be carry-over from other donors' samples.

The CDR3 loop reads CASSLSSDYEQYF. The CDR3 nucleotides are TGTGCCAGCAGCTTGTCCAGTGACTACGAGCAGTACTTC. V gene TRBV11-2 combines with J gene TRBJ2-7; unclear D gene. Germline lookup yields CDR1 SGHAT and CDR2 FQNNGV. V lost 3 bases and J 3 bases, leaving 9 bases between the germline ends. CDR3 size: 13 residues.